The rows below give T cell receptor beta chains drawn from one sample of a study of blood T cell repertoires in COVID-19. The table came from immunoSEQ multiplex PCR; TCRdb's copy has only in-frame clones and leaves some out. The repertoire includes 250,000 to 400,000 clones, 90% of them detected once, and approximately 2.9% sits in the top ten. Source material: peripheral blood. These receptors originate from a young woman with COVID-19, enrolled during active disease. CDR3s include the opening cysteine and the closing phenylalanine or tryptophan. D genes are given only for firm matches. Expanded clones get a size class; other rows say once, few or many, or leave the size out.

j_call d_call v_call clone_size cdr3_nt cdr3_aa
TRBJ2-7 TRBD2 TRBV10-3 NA TGTGCCATCAGGGGGGGGTACGAGCAGTACTTC CAIRGGYEQYF
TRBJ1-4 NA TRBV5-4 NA TGTGCCAGCAGCTCAATGGGCCCGGAGGGGGAAAAACTGTTTTTT CASSSMGPEGEKLFF
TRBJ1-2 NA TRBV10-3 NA TGTGCCATCAGTGAGTCTGGGAAGTGGGGGACTCAGACCTTC CAISESGKWGTQTF
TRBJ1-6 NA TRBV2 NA TGTGCCAGCAGTGGGCGAGAAAGAGGGAGCTCCTATAATTCACCCCTCCACTTT CASSGRERGSSYNSPLHF
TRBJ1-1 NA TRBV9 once TGTGCCAGCAGCGTAAGTGGAGCGGCGAACACTGAAGCTTTCTTT CASSVSGAANTEAFF
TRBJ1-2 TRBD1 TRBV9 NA TGTGCCAGCAGCGTATTTAGTGGCCAGGGGGCTGTAAATGGCTACACCTTC CASSVFSGQGAVNGYTF
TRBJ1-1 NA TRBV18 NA TGTGCCAGCTCCTTCTCCCCCCCTGACACTGAAGCTTTCTTT CASSFSPPDTEAFF
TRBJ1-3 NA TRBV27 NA TGTGCCAGCAGTTTATGGGGGGGGCGGGTGCACACCATATATTTT CASSLWGGRVHTIYF
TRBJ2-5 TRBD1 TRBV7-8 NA TGTGCCAGCAGCTTATATGAGGGGGCTACCTCCCAAGAGACCCAGTACTTC CASSLYEGATSQETQYF
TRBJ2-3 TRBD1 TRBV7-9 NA TGTGCCAGCAGCGACATTCCGGGACAGAGCACAGATACGCAGTATTTT CASSDIPGQSTDTQYF
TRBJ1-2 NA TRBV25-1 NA TGTGCCAGCAGTGAATATCTTCCCGAGACAGTAACATATGGCTACACCTTC CASSEYLPETVTYGYTF
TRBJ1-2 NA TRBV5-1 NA TGCGCCAGCAGCTTGGAAGACCCTCGCGGGGGGTATGGCTACACCTTC CASSLEDPRGGYGYTF
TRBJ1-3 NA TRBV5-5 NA TGTGCCAGCAGCGGATCATACATCCGGGCTGGAAACACCATATATTTT CASSGSYIRAGNTIYF
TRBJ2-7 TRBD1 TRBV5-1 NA TGCGCCAGCAGCTTGGGGGACAGGGTCGGTCGGTACGAGCAGTACTTC CASSLGDRVGRYEQYF
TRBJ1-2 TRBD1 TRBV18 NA TGTGCCAGCTCACCGGGACAGGGATACTATGGCTACACCTTC CASSPGQGYYGYTF
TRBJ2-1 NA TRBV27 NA TGTGCCAGCAGTTTATCGACGGGGGATGAGCAGTTCTTC CASSLSTGDEQFF